This TCR beta chain derives from a study of control samples from healthy donors and cancer patients. Data came from immunoSEQ multiplex PCR; TCRdb stores just in-frame clones and leaves some out. The sample consists of roughly 130,000 clones, around 90% of them appearing once. V was clipped by 4 bases and J by 2 bases; unmatched bases: 5. The CDR3 runs to 15 residues. Germline V gene lookup returns CDR1 GTSNPN and CDR2 SVGIG (reference sequence). V gene TRBV30 combines with J gene TRBJ2-3; the match to TRBD2 covers 11 bases. The specimen sequenced was blood. The sequence came from a man younger than 35 in good health. CDR3 region: CAWKALAGATDTQYF. CDR3 coding DNA: TGTGCCTGGAAAGCACTAGCGGGGGCCACAGATACGCAGTATTTT.